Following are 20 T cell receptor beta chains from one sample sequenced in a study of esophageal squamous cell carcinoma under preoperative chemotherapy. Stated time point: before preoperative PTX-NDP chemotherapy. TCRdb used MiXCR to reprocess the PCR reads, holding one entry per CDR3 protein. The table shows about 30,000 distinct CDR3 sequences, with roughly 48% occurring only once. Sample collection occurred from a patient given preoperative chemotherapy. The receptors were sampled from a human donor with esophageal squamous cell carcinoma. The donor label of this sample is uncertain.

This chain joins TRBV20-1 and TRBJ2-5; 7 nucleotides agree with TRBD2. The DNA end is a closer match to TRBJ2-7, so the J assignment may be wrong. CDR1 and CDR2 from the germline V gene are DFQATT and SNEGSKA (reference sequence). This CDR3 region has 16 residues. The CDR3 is CSARDTREGIGYEQYF. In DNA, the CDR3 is TGCAGTGCTAGAGATACGAGGGAGGGCATAGGGTACGAGCAGTACTTC.

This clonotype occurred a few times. This CDR3 is CASSRTGGVWTDTQYF. The CDR3 nucleotides are TGTGCCAGCAGTAGGACAGGGGGTGTTTGGACAGATACGCAGTATTTT. The chain has TRBV6-1 and TRBJ2-3, with 10 bases that match TRBD1. Trimming removed 5 bases from V and 3 bases from J; junction bases left unmatched: 8. From germline, CDR1 is MNHNS and CDR2 SASEGT. This CDR3 comprises 16 residues.

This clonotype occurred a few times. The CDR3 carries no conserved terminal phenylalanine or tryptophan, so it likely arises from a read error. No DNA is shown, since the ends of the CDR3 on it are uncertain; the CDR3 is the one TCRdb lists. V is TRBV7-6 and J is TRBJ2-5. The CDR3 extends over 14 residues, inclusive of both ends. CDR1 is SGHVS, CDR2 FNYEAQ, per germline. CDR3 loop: CASSLDGDQETQFS.

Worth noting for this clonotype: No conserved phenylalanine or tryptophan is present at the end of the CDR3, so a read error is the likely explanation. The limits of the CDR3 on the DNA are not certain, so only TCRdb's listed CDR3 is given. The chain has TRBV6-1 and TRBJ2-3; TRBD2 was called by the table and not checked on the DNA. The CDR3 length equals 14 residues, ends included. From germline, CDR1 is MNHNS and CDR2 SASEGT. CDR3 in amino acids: CASRVGGPSKTQYS.

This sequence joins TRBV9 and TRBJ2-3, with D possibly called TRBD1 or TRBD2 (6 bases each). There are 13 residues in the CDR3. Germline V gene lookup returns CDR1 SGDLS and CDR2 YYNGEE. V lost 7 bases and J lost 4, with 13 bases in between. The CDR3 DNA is TGTGCCAGCGGAGGGGACAATTCAGATACGCAGTATTTT. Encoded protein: CASGGDNSDTQYF.

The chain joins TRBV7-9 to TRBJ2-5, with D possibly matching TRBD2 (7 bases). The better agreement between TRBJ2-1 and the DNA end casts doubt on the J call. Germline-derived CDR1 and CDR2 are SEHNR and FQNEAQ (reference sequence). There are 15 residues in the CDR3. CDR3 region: CASSFGSGTYNEQFF. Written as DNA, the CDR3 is TGTGCCAGCAGCTTCGGGAGCGGGACATACAATGAGCAGTTCTTC.

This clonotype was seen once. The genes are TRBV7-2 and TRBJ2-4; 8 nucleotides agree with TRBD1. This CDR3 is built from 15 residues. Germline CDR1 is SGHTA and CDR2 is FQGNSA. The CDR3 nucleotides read TGTGGCAGGGGGCGCGCAGCGATAGCCAAAGACACTCAGTACTTC. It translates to CGRGRAAIAKDTQYF. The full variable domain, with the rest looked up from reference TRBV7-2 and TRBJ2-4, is GAGVSQSPSNKVTEKGKDVELRCDPISGHTALYWYRQSLGQGLEFLIYFQGNSAPDKSGLPSDRFSAERTGGSVSTLTIQRTQQEDSAVYLCGRGRAAIAKDTQYFGAGTRLSVL.

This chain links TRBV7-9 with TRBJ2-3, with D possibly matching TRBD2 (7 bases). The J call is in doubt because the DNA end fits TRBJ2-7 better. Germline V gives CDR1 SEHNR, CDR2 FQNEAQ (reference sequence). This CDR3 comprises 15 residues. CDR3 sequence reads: CASSSGAGAENTQYF. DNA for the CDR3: TGTGCCAGCAGCTCGGGGGCGGGAGCCGAAAATACGCAGTACTTC.

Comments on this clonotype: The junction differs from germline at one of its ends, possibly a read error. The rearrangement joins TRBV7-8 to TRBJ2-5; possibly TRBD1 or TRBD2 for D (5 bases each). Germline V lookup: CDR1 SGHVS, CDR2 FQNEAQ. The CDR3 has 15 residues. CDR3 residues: CASSTRGRDQDTQYF. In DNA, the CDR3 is TGTGCCAGCAGCACGAGGGGCCGTGACCAAGACACCCAGTACTTC.

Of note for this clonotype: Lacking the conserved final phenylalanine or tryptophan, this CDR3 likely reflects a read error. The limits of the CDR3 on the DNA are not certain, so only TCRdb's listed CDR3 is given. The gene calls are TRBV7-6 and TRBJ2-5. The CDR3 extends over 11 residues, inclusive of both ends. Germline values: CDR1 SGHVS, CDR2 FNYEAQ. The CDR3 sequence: CASSHQETRYS.

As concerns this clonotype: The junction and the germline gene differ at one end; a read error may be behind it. This CDR3 reads CASSPRAGGWGADIQYF. CDR3 DNA sequence: TGTGCCAGCAGCCCCCGAGCGGGAGGGTGGGGGGCAGATATTCAGTATTTC. The chain has TRBV7-2 and TRBJ2-4; 10 nucleotides agree with TRBD2. Germline V gene lookup returns CDR1 SGHTA and CDR2 FQGNSA. The CDR3 has 17 residues.

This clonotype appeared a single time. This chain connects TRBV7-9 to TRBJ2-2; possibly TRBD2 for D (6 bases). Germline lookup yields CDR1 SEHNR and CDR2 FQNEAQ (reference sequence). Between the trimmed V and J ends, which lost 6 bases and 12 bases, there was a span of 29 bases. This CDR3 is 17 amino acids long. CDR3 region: CASSQSGGTANTGKLFF. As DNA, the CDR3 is TGTGCCAGCAGTCAAAGCGGCGGGACTGCGAACACCGGTAAGCTGTTTTTT.

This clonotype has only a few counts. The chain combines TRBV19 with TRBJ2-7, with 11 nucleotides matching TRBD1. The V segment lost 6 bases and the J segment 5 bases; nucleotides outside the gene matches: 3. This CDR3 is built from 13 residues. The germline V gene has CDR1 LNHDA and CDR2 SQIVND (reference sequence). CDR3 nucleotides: TGTGCCAGTAGCAGGACAGGGGGCAACGAGCAGTACTTC. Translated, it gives CASSRTGGNEQYF. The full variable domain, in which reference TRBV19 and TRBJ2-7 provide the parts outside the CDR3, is DGGITQSPKYLFRKEGQNVTLSCEQNLNHDAMYWYRQDPGQGLRLIYYSQIVNDFQKGDIAEGYSVSREKKESFPLTVTSAQKNPTAFYLCASSRTGGNEQYFGPGTRLTVT.

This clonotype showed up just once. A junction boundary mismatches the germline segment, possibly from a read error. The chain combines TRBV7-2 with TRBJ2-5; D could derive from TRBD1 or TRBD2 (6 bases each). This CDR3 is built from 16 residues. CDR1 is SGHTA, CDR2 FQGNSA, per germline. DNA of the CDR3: TGTGCCAGCGGGGGGCCCGGGGGCCGGGACCAAGAGATCCAGTACTTC. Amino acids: CASGGPGGRDQEIQYF. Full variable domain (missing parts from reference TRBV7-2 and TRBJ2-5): GAGVSQSPSNKVTEKGKDVELRCDPISGHTALYWYRQSLGQGLEFLIYFQGNSAPDKSGLPSDRFSAERTGGSVSTLTIQRTQQEDSAVYLCASGGPGGRDQEIQYFGPGTRLLVL.

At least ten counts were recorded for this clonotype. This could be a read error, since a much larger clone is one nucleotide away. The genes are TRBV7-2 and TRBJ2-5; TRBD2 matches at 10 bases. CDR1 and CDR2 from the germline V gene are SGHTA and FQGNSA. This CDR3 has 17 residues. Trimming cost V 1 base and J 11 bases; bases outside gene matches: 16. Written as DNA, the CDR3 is TGTGCCAGCAGCTTAGTCCGTCTAGCGGGAGCCTACAATGAGCAGTACTTC. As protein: CASSLVRLAGAYNEQYF.

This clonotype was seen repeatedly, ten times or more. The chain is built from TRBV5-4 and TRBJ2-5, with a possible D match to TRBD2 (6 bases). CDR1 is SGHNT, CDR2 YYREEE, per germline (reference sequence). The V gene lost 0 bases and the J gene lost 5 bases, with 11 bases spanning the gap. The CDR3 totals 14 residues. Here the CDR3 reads CASSLAGERETQYF. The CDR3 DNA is TGTGCCAGCAGCTTGGCGGGAGAGCGGGAGACCCAGTACTTC.

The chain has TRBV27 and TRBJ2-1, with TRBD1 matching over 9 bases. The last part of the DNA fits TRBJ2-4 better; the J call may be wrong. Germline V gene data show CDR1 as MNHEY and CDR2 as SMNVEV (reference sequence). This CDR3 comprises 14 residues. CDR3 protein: CASSIQGAGNIQYF. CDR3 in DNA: TGTGCCAGCAGTATACAGGGGGCGGGAAACATTCAGTACTTC.

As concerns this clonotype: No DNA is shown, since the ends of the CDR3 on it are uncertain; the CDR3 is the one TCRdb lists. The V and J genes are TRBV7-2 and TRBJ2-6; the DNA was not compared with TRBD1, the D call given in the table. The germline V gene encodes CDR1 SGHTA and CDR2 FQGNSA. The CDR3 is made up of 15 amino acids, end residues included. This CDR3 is CASSFWGAGANEQNF.

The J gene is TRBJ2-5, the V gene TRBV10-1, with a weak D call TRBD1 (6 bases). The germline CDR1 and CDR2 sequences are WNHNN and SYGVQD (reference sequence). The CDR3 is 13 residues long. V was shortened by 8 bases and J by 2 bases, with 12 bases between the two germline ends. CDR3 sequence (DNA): TGCGCCAGCTCCAGGACAGCGCAAGAGACCCAGTACTTC. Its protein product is CASSRTAQETQYF.

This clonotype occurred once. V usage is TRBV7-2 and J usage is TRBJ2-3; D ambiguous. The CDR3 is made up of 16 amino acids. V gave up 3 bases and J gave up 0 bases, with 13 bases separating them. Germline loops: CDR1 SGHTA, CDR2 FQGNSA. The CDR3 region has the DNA TGTGCCAGCAGCTTCGAACTTGCGGAAAGCACAGATACGCAGTATTTT. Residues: CASSFELAESTDTQYF. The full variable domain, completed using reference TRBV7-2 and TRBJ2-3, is GAGVSQSPSNKVTEKGKDVELRCDPISGHTALYWYRQSLGQGLEFLIYFQGNSAPDKSGLPSDRFSAERTGGSVSTLTIQRTQQEDSAVYLCASSFELAESTDTQYFGPGTRLTVL.